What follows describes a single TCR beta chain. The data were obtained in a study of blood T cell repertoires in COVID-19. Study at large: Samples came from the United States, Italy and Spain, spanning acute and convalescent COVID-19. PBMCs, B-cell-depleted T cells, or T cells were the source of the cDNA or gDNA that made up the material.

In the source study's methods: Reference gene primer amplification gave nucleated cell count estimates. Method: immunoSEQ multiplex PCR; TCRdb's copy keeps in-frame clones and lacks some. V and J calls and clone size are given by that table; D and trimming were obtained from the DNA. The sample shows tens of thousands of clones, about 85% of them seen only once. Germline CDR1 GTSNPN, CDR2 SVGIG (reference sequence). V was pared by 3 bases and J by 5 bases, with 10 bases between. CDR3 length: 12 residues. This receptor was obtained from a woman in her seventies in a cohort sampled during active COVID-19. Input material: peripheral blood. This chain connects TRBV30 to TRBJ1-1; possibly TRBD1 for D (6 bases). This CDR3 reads CAWRGQGTEAFF. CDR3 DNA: TGTGCCTGGAGGGGTCAGGGGACTGAAGCTTTCTTT. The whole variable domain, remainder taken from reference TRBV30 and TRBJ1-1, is SQTIHQWPATLVQPVGSPLSLECTVEGTSNPNLYWYRQAAGRGLQLLFYSVGIGQISSEVPQNLSASRPQDRQFILSSKKLLLSDSGFYLCAWRGQGTEAFFGQGTRLTVV.